The source of this TCR beta chain is a study of blood T cell repertoires in COVID-19. Overall study context: Some COVID-19 samples were acute and others convalescent; all came from the United States, Italy and Spain. Sources were T cells, B-cell-depleted T cells, or PBMCs; the material itself was cDNA or gDNA.

The table came from immunoSEQ multiplex PCR; TCRdb's copy has only in-frame clones and leaves some out. The sample carries 350,000 to 400,000 clones, roughly nine tenths recorded once. The CDR3 is 13 amino acids. Germline lookup yields CDR1 LGHNA and CDR2 YNFKEQ. The trim removed 4 bases at V and 6 bases at J, leaving 6 bases unmatched. This receptor was identified in a woman aged 40 to 49 who had been exposed to COVID-19. The rearrangement links TRBV4-2 to TRBJ2-7; 7 nucleotides match TRBD1. The specimen sequenced was PBMCs or T cells enriched from blood (not recorded which). The CDR3 spells CASSPTGAAEQYF. As DNA, the CDR3 is TGTGCCAGCAGCCCAACAGGGGCGGCCGAGCAGTACTTC.